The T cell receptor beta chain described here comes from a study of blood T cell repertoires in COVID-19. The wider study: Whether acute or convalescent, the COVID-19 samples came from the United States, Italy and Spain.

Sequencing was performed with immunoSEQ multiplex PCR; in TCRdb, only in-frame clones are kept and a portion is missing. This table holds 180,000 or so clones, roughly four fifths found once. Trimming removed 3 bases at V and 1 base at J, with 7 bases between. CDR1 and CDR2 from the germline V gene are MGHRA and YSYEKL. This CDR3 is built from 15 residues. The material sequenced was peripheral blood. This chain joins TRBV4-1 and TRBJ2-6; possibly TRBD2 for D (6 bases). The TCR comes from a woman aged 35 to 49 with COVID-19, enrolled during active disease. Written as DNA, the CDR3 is TGCGCCAGCAGCCAGGAGGGGTCTGGGGCCAACGTCCTGACTTTC. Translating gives CASSQEGSGANVLTF.